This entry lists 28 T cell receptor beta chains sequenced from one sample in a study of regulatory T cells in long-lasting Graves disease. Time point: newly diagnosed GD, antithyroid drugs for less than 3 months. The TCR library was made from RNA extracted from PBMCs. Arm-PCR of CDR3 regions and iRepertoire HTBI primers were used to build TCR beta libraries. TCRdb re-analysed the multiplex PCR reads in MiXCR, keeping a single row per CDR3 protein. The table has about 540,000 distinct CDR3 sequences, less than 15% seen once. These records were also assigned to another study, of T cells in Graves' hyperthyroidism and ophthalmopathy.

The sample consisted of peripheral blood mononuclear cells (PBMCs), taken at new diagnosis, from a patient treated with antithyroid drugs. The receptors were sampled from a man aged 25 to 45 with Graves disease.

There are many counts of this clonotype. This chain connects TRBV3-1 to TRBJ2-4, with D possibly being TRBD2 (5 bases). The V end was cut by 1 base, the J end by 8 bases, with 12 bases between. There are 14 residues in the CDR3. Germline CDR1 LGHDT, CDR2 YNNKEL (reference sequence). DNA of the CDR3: TGTGCCAGCAGCCAAGCTGCGAGCGGTGACATTCAGTACTTC. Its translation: CASSQAASGDIQYF.

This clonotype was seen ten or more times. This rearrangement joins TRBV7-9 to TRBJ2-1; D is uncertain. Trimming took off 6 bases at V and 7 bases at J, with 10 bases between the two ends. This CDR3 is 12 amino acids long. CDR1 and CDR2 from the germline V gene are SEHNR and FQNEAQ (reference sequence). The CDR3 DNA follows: TGTGCCAGCAGGCCTCTGGGTAATGAGCAGTTCTTC. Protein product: CASRPLGNEQFF.

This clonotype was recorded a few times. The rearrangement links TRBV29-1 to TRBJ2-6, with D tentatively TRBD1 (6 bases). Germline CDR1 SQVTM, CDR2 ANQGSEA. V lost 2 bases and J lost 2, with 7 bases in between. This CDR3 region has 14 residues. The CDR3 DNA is TGCAGCGTTGAATCAGGGGCTGGGGCCAACGTCCTGACTTTC. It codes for CSVESGAGANVLTF.

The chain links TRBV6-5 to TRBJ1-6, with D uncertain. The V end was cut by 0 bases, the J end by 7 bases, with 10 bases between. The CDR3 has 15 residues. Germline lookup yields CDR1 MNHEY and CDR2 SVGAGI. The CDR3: CASSYSGIANSPLHF. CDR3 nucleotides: TGTGCCAGCAGTTACTCAGGGATAGCGAATTCACCCCTCCACTTT.

This CDR3 is CASSQAQGVAGGTYNEQFF. The CDR3 DNA reads TGTGCCAGCAGCCAAGCCCAAGGAGTAGCGGGAGGGACTTACAATGAGCAGTTCTTC. The chain couples TRBV3-1 to TRBJ2-1, with 11 nucleotides matching TRBD2. CDR1 and CDR2 (germline): LGHDT, YNNKEL (reference sequence). V was clipped by 1 base and J by 4 bases; unmatched bases: 12. The CDR3 covers 19 residues.

Here the CDR3 reads CAWTRGTSGYTDTQYF. CDR3 sequence (DNA): TGTGCCTGGACCAGGGGGACTAGCGGGTACACAGATACGCAGTATTTT. The chain combines TRBV30 with TRBJ2-3; 12 bases match TRBD2. V lost 4 bases, J lost 2 bases, and 7 bases stayed unmatched. This CDR3 comprises 16 residues. CDR1 is GTSNPN, CDR2 SVGIG, per germline (reference sequence).

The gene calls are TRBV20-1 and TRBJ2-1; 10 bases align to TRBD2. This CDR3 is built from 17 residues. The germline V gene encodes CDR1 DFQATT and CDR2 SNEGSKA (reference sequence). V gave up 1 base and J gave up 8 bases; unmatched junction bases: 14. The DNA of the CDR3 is TGCAGTGCTAGAGGGGTCGGGGCTAGCGGGAGATTCGATGAGCAGTTCTTC. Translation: CSARGVGASGRFDEQFF.

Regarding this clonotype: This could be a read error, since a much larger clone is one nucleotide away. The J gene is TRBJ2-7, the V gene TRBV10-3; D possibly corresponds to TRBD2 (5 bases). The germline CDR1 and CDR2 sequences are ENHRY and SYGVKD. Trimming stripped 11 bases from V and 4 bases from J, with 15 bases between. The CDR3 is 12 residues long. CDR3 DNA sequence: TGTGCCGTCAAGGAGGAAAGATACGAGCAGTACTTC. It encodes CAVKEERYEQYF.

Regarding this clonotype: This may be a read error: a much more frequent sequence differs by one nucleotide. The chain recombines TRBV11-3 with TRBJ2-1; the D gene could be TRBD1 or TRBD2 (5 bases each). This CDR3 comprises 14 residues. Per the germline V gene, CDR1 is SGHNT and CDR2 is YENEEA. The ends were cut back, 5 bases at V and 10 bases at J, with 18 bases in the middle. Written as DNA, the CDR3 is TGTGCCAGCAGCCTCGGGGCCCAATCCTACGAGCAGTTCTTC. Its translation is CASSLGAQSYEQFF.

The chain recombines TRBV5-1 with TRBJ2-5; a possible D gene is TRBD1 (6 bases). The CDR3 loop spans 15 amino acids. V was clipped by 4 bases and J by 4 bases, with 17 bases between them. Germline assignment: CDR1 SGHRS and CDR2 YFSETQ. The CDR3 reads CASSPRGHPPETQYF. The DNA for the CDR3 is TGCGCCAGCAGCCCCCGGGGACACCCACCAGAGACCCAGTACTTC.

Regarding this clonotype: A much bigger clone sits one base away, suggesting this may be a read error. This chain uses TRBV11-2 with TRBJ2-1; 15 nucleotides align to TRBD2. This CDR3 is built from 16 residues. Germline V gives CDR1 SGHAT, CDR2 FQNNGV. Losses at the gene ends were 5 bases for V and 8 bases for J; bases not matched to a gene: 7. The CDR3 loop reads CASSRGTSGRPDEQFF. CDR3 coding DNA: TGTGCCAGCAGCCGAGGGACTAGCGGGAGGCCTGATGAGCAGTTCTTC.

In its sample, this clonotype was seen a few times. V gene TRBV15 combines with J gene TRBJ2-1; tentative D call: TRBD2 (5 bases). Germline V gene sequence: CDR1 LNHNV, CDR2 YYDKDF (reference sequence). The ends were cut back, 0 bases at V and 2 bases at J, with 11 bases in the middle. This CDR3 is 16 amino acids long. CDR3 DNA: TGTGCCACCAGCAGAGACCTAGCATCCCCCTACAATGAGCAGTTCTTC. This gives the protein CATSRDLASPYNEQFF.

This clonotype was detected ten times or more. The CDR3 DNA sequence: TGCAGTGCTAGCACGGTGCGGGAGTGGGATGAGACCCAGTACTTC. Protein sequence: CSASTVREWDETQYF. This chain uses TRBV20-1 with TRBJ2-5, with 7 bases that match TRBD2. The CDR3 spans 15 residues. V was clipped by 3 bases and J by 5 bases; unmatched bases: 12. Germline CDR1 is DFQATT and CDR2 is SNEGSKA (reference sequence).

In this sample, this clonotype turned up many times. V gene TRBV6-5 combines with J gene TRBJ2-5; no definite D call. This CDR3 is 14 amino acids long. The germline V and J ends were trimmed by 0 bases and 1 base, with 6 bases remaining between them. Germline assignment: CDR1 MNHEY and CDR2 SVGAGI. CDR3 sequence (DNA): TGTGCCAGCAGTTACTCGATTGGCCAAGAGACCCAGTACTTC. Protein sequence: CASSYSIGQETQYF.

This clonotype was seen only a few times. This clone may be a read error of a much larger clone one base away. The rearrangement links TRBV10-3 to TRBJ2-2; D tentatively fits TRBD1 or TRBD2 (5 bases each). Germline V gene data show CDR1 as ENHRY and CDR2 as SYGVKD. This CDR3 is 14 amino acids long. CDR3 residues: CAISDQGNTGEPFF. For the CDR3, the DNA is TGTGCCATCAGTGACCAGGGTAACACCGGGGAGCCGTTTTTT.

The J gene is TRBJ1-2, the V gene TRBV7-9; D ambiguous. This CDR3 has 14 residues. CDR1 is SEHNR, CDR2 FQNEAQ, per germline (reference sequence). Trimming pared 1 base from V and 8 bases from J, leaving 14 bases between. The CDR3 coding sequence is TGTGCCAGCAGCTTAGAGGCCCCGCCCGGCGGCTACACCTTC. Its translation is CASSLEAPPGGYTF.

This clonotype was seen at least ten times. CDR3 sequence: CASGRGRNEQFF. The CDR3 DNA is TGTGCTAGTGGTCGGGGGAGGAATGAGCAGTTCTTC. This chain connects TRBV12-5 to TRBJ2-1, with D possibly TRBD2 on 6 matching bases. CDR3 length: 12 residues. The germline CDR1 and CDR2 sequences are LGHNT and FRNRAP. The V end was cut by 5 bases, the J end by 7 bases, with 9 bases between.

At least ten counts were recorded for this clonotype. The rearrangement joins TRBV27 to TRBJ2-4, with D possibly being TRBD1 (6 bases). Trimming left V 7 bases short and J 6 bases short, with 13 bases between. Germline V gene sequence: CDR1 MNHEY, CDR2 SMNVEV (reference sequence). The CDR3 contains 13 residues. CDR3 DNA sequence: TGTGCCAGCAACCCGGGACACCCAAACATTCAGTACTTC. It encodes CASNPGHPNIQYF.

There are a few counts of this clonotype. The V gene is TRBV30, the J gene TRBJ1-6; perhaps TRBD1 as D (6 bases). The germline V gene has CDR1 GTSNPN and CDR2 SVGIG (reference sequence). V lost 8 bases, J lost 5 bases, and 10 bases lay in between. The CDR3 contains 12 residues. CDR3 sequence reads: CAGQINNSPLHF. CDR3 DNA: TGTGCCGGACAGATAAATAATTCACCCCTCCACTTT.

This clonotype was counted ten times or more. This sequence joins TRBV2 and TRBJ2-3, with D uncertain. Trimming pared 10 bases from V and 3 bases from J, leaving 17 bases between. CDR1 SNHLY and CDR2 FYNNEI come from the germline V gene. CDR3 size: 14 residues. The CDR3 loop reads CATIVPSQTDTQYF. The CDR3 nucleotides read TGTGCCACGATAGTTCCCTCCCAGACAGATACGCAGTATTTT. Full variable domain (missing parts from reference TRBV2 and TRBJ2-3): EPEVTQTPSHQVTQMGQEVILRCVPISNHLYFYWYRQILGQKVEFLVSFYNNEISEKSEIFDDQFSVERPDGSNFTLKIRSTKLEDSAMYFCATIVPSQTDTQYFGPGTRLTVL.

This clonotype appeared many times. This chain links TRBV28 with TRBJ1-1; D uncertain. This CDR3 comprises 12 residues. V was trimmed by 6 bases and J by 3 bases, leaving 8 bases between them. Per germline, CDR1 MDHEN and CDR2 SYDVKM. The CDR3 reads CASRVAYTEAFF. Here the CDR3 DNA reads TGTGCCAGCAGGGTTGCGTACACTGAAGCTTTCTTT.

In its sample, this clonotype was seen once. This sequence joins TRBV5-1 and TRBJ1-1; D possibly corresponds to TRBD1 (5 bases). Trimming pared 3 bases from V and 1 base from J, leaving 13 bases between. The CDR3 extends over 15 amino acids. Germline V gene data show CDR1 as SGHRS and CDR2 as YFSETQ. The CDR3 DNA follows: TGCGCCAGCAGCTCAATGGGACCGCAGAACACTGAAGCTTTCTTT. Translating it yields CASSSMGPQNTEAFF.

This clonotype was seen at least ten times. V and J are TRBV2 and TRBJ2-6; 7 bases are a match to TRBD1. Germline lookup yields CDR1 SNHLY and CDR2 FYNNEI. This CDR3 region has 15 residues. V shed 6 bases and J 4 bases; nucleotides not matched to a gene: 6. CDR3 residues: CASRQTGYGANVLTF. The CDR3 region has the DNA TGTGCCAGCAGACAGACAGGGTACGGGGCCAACGTCCTGACTTTC.

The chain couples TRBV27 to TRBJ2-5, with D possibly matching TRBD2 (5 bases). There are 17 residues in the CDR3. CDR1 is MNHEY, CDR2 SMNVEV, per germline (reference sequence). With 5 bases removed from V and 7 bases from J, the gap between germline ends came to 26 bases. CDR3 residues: CASSPHSLSGGRATQYF. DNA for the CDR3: TGTGCCAGCAGTCCCCATTCCCTAAGCGGCGGTCGTGCGACCCAGTACTTC.

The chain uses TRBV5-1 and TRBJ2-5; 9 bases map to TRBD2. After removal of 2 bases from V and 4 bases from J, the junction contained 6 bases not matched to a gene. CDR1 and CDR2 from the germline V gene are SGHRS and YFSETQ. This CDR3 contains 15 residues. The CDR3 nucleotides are TGCGCCAGCAGCTTCCTGACTAGCGGACGAGAGACCCAGTACTTC. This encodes CASSFLTSGRETQYF.

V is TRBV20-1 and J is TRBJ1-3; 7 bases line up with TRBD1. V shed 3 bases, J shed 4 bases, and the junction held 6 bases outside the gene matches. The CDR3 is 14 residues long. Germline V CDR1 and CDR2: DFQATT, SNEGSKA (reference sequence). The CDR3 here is CSASQGGAGNTIYF. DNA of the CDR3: TGCAGTGCTAGCCAGGGGGGCGCCGGAAACACCATATATTTT.

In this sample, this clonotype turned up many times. Written as DNA, the CDR3 is TGTGCTAGTGGACAGCCCCAGCATTTT. Translation: CASGQPQHF. The genes are TRBV12-5 and TRBJ1-5; D is unclear. Per the germline V gene, CDR1 is LGHNT and CDR2 is FRNRAP. This CDR3 is built from 9 residues. V lost 6 bases, J lost 7 bases, and 1 base lay in between.

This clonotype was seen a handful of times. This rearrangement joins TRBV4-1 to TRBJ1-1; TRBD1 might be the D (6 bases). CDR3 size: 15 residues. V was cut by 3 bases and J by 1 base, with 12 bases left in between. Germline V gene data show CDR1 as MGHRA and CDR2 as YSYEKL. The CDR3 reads CASSHPGTSNTEAFF. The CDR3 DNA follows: TGCGCCAGCAGCCATCCCGGGACATCGAACACTGAAGCTTTCTTT.